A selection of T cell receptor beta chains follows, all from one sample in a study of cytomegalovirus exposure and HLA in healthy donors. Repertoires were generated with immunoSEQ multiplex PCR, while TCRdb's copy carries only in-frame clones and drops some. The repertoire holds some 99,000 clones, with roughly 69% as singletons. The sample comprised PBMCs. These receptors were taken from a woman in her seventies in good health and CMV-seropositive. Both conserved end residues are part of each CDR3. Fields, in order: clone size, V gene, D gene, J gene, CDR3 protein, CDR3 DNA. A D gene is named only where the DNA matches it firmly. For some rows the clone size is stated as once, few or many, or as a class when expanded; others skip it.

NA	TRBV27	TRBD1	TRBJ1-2	CASRAGTVTGYTF	TGTGCCAGCAGAGCTGGGACAGTTACCGGCTACACCTTC
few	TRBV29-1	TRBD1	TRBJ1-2	CSVTTGANYGYTF	TGCAGCGTAACGACAGGGGCCAACTATGGCTACACCTTC
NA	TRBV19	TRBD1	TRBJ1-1	CASSMDRREEAFF	TGTGCCAGTAGTATGGACAGGAGAGAAGAAGCTTTCTTT
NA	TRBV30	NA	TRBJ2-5	CAWSAQLTAQETQYF	TGTGCCTGGAGTGCCCAACTGACAGCTCAAGAGACCCAGTACTTC
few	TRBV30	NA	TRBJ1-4	CAWSAKDRHLFF	TGTGCCTGGAGTGCCAAAGACAGGCACCTGTTTTTT
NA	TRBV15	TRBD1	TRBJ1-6	CATSEGQTNNSPLHF	TGTGCCACCAGCGAGGGACAGACTAATAATTCACCCCTCCACTTT
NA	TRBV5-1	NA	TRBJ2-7	CASSLGGAQYEQYF	TGCGCCAGCAGCTTGGGCGGGGCACAGTACGAGCAGTACTTC
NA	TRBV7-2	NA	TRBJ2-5	CASSARQGRVGETQYF	TGTGCCAGCAGCGCCCGACAGGGGAGGGTCGGGGAGACCCAGTACTTC
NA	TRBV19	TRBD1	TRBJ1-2	CASIPGQNLYGYTF	TGTGCCAGTATTCCGGGACAGAACCTCTATGGCTACACCTTC
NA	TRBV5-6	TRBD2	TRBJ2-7	CASSLRGGSYEQYF	TGTGCCAGCAGCTTAAGGGGAGGGTCCTACGAGCAGTACTTC
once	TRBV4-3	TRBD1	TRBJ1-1	CASSQEMDRAPEAFF	TGCGCCAGCAGCCAGGAAATGGACAGGGCTCCTGAAGCTTTCTTT
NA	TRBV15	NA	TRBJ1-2	CATSRGRGENGYTF	TGTGCCACCAGCAGGGGGAGGGGAGAAAATGGCTACACCTTC
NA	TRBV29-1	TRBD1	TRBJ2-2	CSAGQGMDTGELFF	TGCAGCGCGGGACAGGGAATGGACACCGGGGAGCTGTTTTTT
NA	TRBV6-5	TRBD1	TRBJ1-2	CASSQDRDGYGYTF	TGTGCCAGCAGCCAGGACAGGGATGGCTATGGCTACACCTTC
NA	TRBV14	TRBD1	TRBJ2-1	CASSPYTGGAMNEQFF	TGTGCCAGCAGCCCTTATACAGGGGGCGCTATGAATGAGCAGTTCTTC